The sequence of this T cell receptor beta chain was determined in a study of cytomegalovirus exposure and HLA in healthy donors. Study background: One earlier analysis, a look at 180 million or so T cells, found more than 100 million unique TCR beta sequences. Out of 398 genotyped donors, about 80% belonged to the Caucasian-associated ancestry cluster.

Findings of the study overall: HLA alleles showed associations with 15,000 to 20,000 TCR beta sequences in a later analysis, at a 0.05 false discovery rate. The listing of 150 to 200 TCR beta chains classed them as cytomegalovirus-associated.

The primer mix had 60 Vbeta and 13 Jbeta primers. Clones were sequenced by immunoSEQ multiplex PCR, and TCRdb holds only the in-frame ones, with some missing. The sample contains about 160,000 clones, 84% of which appear only once. J was trimmed by 1 base and V by 6 bases; bases with no gene match: 7. The CDR3 length is 16 residues. CDR1 and CDR2 (germline): SNHLY, FYNNEI. Details on this clone: Its antigen remains unidentified.

The genes are TRBV2 and TRBJ1-5; 9 bases agree with TRBD1. This clonotype originated in a man aged 30-40 years in good health and CMV-seronegative. Sequencing was done on a sample of PBMCs. The CDR3, as DNA: TGTGCCAGCAGCGGGGACAGGGAACGCAGCAATCAGCCCCAGCATTTT. Translated: CASSGDRERSNQPQHF.